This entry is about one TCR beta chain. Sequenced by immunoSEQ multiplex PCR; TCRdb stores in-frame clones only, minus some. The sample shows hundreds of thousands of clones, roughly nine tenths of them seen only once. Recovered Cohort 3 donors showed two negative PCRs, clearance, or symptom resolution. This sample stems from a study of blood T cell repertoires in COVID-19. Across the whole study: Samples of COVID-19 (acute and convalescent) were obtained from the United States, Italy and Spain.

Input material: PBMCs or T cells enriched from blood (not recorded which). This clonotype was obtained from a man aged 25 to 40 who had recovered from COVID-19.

The CDR3 DNA reads TGTGCCATCAGTAACGGACTAGCGGGAGTTGGTGAGACCCAGTACTTC. Translating it yields CAISNGLAGVGETQYF. The V call is TRBV10-3, the J call TRBJ2-5; 13 bases are shared with TRBD2. The CDR3 length is 16 residues. V dropped 5 bases and J dropped 5; count of bases not matched to a gene: 8. The germline CDR1 and CDR2 sequences are ENHRY and SYGVKD.